These T cell receptor beta chains were read from a single sample in a study of blood T cell repertoires in COVID-19. Produced via immunoSEQ multiplex PCR; TCRdb's table is partial and in-frame only. Altogether about 220,000 clones are present, around 91% being singletons, with the ten largest covering roughly 15%. The specimen sequenced was PBMCs or T cells enriched from blood (not recorded which). The receptors originated from a man aged 25 to 45 who had been exposed to COVID-19. Both conserved end residues are part of each CDR3. D genes are given only for firm matches. The listing skips clone size in some rows; elsewhere it reads once, few, many or a size class.

J | size | D | V | DNA | CDR3
TRBJ1-6 | NA | NA | TRBV18 | TGTGCCAGCTCACCGCTCTTGTCGGCAGGGGTTAATTCACCCCTCCACTTT | CASSPLLSAGVNSPLHF
TRBJ2-1 | NA | TRBD2 | TRBV4-1 | TGCGCCAGCAGCCAAGACGCTAGCGGGGGCATTGAGCAGTTCTTC | CASSQDASGGIEQFF
TRBJ2-5 | NA | TRBD2 | TRBV6-5 | TGTGCCAGCATTCCCAGTGCGGGGGACGGAGAGACCCAGTACTTC | CASIPSAGDGETQYF
TRBJ2-7 | few | NA | TRBV5-4 | TGTGCCAGCAGCCTAGGATCCTCCTACGAGCAGTACTTC | CASSLGSSYEQYF
TRBJ2-2 | NA | TRBD1 | TRBV19 | TGTGCCAGTAGTGACAGGGCCGGGGAGCTGTTTTTT | CASSDRAGELFF
TRBJ2-5 | NA | NA | TRBV21-1 | TGTGCCAGCAATGTGTGGGACAGGCCGTTGCTGTCCAAGACCCAGTACTTC | CASNVWDRPLLSKTQYF
TRBJ1-6 | NA | NA | TRBV7-9 | TGTGCCAGCAGCTTAAATGCGTATAATTCACCCCTCCACTTT | CASSLNAYNSPLHF
TRBJ2-1 | NA | NA | TRBV13 | TGTGCCAGCAGCTTATATAACGGAGACTACAATGAGCAGTTCTTC | CASSLYNGDYNEQFF
TRBJ2-7 | NA | NA | TRBV7-6 | TGTGCCAGCAGCTTAGTTGGTAGCAGGGTCGGGTCCTACGAGCAGTACTTC | CASSLVGSRVGSYEQYF
TRBJ1-5 | NA | TRBD1 | TRBV9 | TGTGCCAGCAGCATGGGACAGGAGAATCAGCCCCAGCATTTT | CASSMGQENQPQHF
TRBJ1-3 | NA | NA | TRBV29-1 | TGCAGCGTTCGGGGGGCTGGAAACACCATATATTTT | CSVRGAGNTIYF
TRBJ1-2 | once | TRBD1 | TRBV5-1 | TGCGCCAGCAGCGGCGACAGGGGGAGGTACACCTTC | CASSGDRGRYTF
TRBJ2-5 | NA | NA | TRBV19 | TGTGCCAGTAGTGACCGGATCAGGGAGACCCAGTACTTC | CASSDRIRETQYF
TRBJ2-3 | NA | TRBD1 | TRBV4-1 | TGCGCCAGCAGCCATCGGAAGTCGGGACAGGGTGAAACAGATACGCAGTATTTT | CASSHRKSGQGETDTQYF
TRBJ2-3 | NA | NA | TRBV7-2 | TGTGCCAGCAGCTTGGGACGAGGGCAGGGGATCACAGATACGCAGTATTTT | CASSLGRGQGITDTQYF
TRBJ2-7 | NA | NA | TRBV2 | TGTGCCAGCTCCAACTACGAGCAGTACTTC | CASSNYEQYF
TRBJ2-2 | once | NA | TRBV6-7 | TGTGCCAGCAGTTACTCGAGGGTCACCGGGGAGCTGTTTTTT | CASSYSRVTGELFF
TRBJ2-7 | NA | TRBD1 | TRBV2 | TGTGCCAGCAGCGGCCAGGGACAGCGAGTTTCCTACGAGCAGTACTTC | CASSGQGQRVSYEQYF
TRBJ1-4 | NA | NA | TRBV2 | TGTGCCAGCAGTGATATAAGGGGATCTCATGAAAAACTGTTTTTT | CASSDIRGSHEKLFF
TRBJ2-2 | NA | NA | TRBV30 | TGTGCCGCCACGGGGTCATTAGCGAACACCGGGGAGCTGTTTTTT | CAATGSLANTGELFF
TRBJ1-1 | NA | TRBD1 | TRBV19 | TGTGCCAGTAGCTTACAGGGGATGAACACTGAAGCTTTCTTT | CASSLQGMNTEAFF
TRBJ2-1 | NA | NA | TRBV9 | TGTGCCAGCAGCGTACCAGGGTACAATGAGCAGTTCTTC | CASSVPGYNEQFF